The 6 T cell receptor beta chains in this list originate from one sample, sequenced in a study of response to subunit inactivated influenza vaccine listed by TCRdb under 2018. Library prep was done by RT-PCR. For sequencing, an Illumina HiSeq 2500 was employed. The public sequencing data were trimmed at Q25 with fastp and processed into clonotypes with MiXCR by TCRdb, which kept only in-frame beta chains. CDR3 protein duplicates are merged, each entry listing the most common genes and DNA. For this sample there are more than 700,000 distinct CDR3 sequences; about 20% appear just once. Of the sample, more than 8.5% falls within the top ten clones. The specimen comprised PBMCs from blood, sampled approximately 5 days after vaccination. The receptor source for this set is a man aged 50 or older who received an inactivated influenza vaccine. Donor details come from another sample of the same person, matched by shared clones.

This clonotype was counted many times. The rearrangement uses TRBV5-1 and TRBJ2-1; 10 bases map to TRBD2. This CDR3 comprises 16 residues. The V segment lost 5 bases and the J segment 6 bases; nucleotides outside the gene matches: 11. Per germline, CDR1 SGHRS and CDR2 YFSETQ. As DNA, the CDR3 is TGCGCCAGCAGTAACATTTTAGCGGGAGGAAGCAATGAGCAGTTCTTC. Encoded protein: CASSNILAGGSNEQFF.

This clonotype turned up a few times. The rearrangement joins TRBV29-1 to TRBJ2-1; no clear D. V was pared by 4 bases and J by 5 bases, with 6 bases between. The germline V gene encodes CDR1 SQVTM and CDR2 ANQGSEA. The CDR3 is 11 amino acids. The CDR3 sequence is CSVGGNNEQFF. CDR3 DNA: TGCAGCGTTGGCGGCAACAATGAGCAGTTCTTC.

The chain links TRBV9 to TRBJ2-3; 9 positions agree with TRBD1. Germline loops: CDR1 SGDLS, CDR2 YYNGEE. V shed 4 bases and J 5 bases; nucleotides not matched to a gene: 11. The CDR3 loop spans 16 amino acids. The CDR3 region has the DNA TGTGCCAGCAGCCCACAGGGGGCAGCCGGGAGAGATACGCAGTATTTT. This translates into CASSPQGAAGRDTQYF. The entire variable domain, with the rest obtained from reference TRBV9 and TRBJ2-3, is as follows: DSGVTQTPKHLITATGQRVTLRCSPRSGDLSVYWYQQSLDQGLQFLIQYYNGEERAKGNILERFSAQQFPDLHSELNLSSLELGDSALYFCASSPQGAAGRDTQYFGPGTRLTVL.

The chain uses TRBV29-1 and TRBJ1-2, with D unclear. CDR1 and CDR2 from the germline V gene are SQVTM and ANQGSEA. V lost 7 bases to trimming and J lost 4 bases, with 19 bases between them. The CDR3 has 14 residues. The CDR3 region is CSAGVQSTPYGYTF. The CDR3 DNA reads as TGCAGCGCGGGAGTACAGAGTACCCCCTATGGCTACACCTTC.

This chain uses TRBV5-1 with TRBJ2-2; D gene uncertain. The CDR3 covers 13 residues. Trimming took 0 bases from V and 4 from J, leaving 4 bases between them. Germline CDR1 reads SGHRS; CDR2 reads YFSETQ. The CDR3 coding sequence is TGCGCCAGCAGCTTGGACGCCACCGGGGAGCTGTTTTTT. It translates to CASSLDATGELFF.

This clonotype has more than one count but fewer than ten. The chain recombines TRBV7-2 with TRBJ1-5; D is unresolved. The CDR3 has 12 amino acids. Trimming removed 6 bases at V and 6 bases at J, with 9 bases between. Germline CDR1 SGHTA, CDR2 FQGNSA. Written as DNA, the CDR3 is TGTGCCAGCAGACGGGAGAGTCAGCCCCAGCATTTT. It encodes CASRRESQPQHF.